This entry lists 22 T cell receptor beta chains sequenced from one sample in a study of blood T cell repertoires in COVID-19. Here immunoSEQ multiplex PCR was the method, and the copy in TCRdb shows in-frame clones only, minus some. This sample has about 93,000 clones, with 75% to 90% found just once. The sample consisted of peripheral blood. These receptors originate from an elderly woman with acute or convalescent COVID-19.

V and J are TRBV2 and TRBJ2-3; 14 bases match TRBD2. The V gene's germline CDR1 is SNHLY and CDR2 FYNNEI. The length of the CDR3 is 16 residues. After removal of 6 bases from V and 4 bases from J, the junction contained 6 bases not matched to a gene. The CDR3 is CASSTGTSGGADTQYF. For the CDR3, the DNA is TGTGCCAGCAGCACGGGGACTAGCGGGGGCGCAGATACGCAGTATTTT.

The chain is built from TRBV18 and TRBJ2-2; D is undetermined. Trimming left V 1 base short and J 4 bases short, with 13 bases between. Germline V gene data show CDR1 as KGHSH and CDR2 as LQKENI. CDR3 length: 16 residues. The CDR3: CASSPLVKQSTGELFF. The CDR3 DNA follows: TGTGCCAGCTCACCACTAGTAAAACAGAGCACCGGGGAGCTGTTTTTT.

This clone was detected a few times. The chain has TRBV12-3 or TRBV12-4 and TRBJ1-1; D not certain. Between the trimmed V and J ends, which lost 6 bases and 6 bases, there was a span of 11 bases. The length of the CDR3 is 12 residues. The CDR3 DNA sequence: TGTGCCAGCAGCCAGACCGGGGCTGAAGCTTTCTTT. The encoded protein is CASSQTGAEAFF.

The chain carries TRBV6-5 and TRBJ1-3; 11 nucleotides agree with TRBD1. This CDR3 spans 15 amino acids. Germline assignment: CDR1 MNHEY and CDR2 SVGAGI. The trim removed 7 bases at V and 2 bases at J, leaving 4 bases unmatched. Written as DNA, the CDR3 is TGTGCCAGCAAGCCGGGACAGGGGGCTGGAAACACCATATATTTT. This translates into CASKPGQGAGNTIYF.

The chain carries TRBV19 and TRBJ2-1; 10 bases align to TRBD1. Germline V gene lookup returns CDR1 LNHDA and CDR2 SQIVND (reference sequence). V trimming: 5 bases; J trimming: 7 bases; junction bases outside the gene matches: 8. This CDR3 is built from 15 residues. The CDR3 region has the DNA TGTGCCAGTAGTCCGGGACAGGGGAAGATAAATGAGCAGTTCTTC. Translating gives CASSPGQGKINEQFF.

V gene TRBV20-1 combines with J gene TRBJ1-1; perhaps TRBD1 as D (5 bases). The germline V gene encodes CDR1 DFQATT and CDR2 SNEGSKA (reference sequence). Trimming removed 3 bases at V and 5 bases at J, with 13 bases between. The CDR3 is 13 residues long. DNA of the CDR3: TGCAGTGCTAGTGCCGGGGGGGAAACTGAAGCTTTCTTT. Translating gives CSASAGGETEAFF.

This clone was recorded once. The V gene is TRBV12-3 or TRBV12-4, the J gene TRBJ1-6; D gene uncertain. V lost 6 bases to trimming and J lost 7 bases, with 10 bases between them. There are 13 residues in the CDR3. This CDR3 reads CASSPRWNSPLHF. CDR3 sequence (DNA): TGTGCCAGCAGCCCGAGATGGAATTCACCCCTCCACTTT.

In nucleotides, the CDR3 is TGTGCCAGCAGCTCACAGGGGACCTACGAGCAGTACTTC. Translation gives CASSSQGTYEQYF. The J gene is TRBJ2-7, the V gene TRBV7-2; TRBD1 agrees at 7 bases. Germline trimming cut 4 bases from V and 2 bases from J; bases unmatched to any gene: 2. Germline-derived CDR1 and CDR2 are SGHTA and FQGNSA. The CDR3 loop spans 13 amino acids.

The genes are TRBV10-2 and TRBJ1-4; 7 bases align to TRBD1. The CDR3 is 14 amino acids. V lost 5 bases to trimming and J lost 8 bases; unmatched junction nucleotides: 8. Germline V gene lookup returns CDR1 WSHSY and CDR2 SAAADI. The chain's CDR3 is CASSSGTADEKLFF. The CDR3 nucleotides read TGCGCCAGCAGTTCCGGGACAGCCGACGAAAAACTGTTTTTT.

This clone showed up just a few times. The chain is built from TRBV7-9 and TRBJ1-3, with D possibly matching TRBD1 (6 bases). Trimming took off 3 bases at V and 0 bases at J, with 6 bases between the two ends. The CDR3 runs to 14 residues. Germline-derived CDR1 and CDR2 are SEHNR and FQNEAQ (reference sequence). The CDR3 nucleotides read TGTGCCAGCAGCTTGACAGGCTCTGGAAACACCATATATTTT. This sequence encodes CASSLTGSGNTIYF.

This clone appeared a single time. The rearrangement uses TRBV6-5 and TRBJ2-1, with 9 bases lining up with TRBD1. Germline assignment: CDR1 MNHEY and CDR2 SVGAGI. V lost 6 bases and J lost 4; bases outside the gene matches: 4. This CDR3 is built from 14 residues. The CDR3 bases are TGTGCCAGCAGCCTACAGGGGGCGTACAATGAGCAGTTCTTC. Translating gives CASSLQGAYNEQFF.

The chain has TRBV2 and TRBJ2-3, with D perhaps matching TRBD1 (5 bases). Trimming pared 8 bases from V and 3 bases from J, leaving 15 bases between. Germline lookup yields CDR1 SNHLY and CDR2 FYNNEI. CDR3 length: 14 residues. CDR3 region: CASGRGTVTDTQYF. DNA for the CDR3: TGTGCCAGCGGAAGGGGAACCGTTACAGATACGCAGTATTTT.

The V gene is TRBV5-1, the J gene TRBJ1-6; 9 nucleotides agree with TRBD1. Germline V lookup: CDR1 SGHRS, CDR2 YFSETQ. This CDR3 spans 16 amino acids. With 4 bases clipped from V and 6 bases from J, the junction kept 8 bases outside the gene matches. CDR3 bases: TGCGCCAGCAGCGGAACCAAACAGGGGGCTAATTCACCCCTCCACTTT. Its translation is CASSGTKQGANSPLHF.

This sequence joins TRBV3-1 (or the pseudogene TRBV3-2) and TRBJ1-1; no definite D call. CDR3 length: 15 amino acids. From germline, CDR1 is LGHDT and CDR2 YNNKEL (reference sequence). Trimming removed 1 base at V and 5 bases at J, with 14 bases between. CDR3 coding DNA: TGTGCCAGCAGCCAAGTCCCCGCAGGTGGGACTGAAGCTTTCTTT. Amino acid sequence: CASSQVPAGGTEAFF.

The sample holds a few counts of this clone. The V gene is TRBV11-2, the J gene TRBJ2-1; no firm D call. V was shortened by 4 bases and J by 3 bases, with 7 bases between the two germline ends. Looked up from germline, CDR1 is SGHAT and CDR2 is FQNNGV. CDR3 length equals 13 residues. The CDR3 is CASSSGSYNEQFF. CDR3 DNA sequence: TGTGCCAGCAGCTCTGGCAGCTACAATGAGCAGTTCTTC.

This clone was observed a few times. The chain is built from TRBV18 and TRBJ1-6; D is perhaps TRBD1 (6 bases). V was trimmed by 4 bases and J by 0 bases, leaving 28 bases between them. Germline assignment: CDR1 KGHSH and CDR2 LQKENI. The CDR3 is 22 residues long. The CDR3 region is CASSLMKQGRSPFSSYNSPLHF. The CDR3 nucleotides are TGTGCCAGCTCACTGATGAAACAGGGTCGATCCCCTTTTAGCTCCTATAATTCACCCCTCCACTTT. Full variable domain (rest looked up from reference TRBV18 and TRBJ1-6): NAGVMQNPRHLVRRRGQEARLRCSPMKGHSHVYWYRQLPEEGLKFMVYLQKENIIDESGMPKERFSAEFPKEGPSILRIQQVVRGDSAAYFCASSLMKQGRSPFSSYNSPLHFGNGTRLTVT.

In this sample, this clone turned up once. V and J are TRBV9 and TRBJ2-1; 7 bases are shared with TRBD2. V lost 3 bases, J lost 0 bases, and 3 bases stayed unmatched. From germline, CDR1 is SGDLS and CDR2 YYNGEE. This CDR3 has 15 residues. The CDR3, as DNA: TGTGCCAGCAGCGCTAGCGGTAGCTCCTACAATGAGCAGTTCTTC. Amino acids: CASSASGSSYNEQFF.

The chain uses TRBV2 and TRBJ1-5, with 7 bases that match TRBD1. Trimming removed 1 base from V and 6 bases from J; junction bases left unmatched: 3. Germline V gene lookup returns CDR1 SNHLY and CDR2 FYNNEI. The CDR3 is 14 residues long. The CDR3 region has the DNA TGTGCCAGCAGTGAAGACCAGGGGGGTCAGCCCCAGCATTTT. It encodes CASSEDQGGQPQHF. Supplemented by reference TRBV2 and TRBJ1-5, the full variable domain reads EPEVTQTPSHQVTQMGQEVILRCVPISNHLYFYWYRQILGQKVEFLVSFYNNEISEKSEIFDDQFSVERPDGSNFTLKIRSTKLEDSAMYFCASSEDQGGQPQHFGDGTRLSIL.

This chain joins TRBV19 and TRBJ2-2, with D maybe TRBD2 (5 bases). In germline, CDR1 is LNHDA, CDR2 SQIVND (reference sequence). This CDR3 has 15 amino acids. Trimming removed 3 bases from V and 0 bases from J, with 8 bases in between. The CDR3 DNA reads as TGTGCCAGTAGTATTGAGGGCCCGAACACCGGGGAGCTGTTTTTT. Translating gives CASSIEGPNTGELFF.

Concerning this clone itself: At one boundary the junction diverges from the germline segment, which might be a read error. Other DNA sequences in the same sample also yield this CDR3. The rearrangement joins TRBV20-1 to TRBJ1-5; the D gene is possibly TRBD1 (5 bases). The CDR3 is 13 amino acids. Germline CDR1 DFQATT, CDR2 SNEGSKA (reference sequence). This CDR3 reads CSASGGAGQPQHF. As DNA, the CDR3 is TGTAGTGCTAGTGGCGGGGCAGGGCAGCCCCAGCATTTT.

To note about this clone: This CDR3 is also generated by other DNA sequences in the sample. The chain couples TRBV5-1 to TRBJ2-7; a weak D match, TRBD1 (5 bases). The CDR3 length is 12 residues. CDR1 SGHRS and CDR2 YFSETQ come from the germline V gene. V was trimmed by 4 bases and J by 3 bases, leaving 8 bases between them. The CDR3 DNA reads TGCGCCAGCAGCCCTCAGGGCTACGAGCAGTACTTC. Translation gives CASSPQGYEQYF. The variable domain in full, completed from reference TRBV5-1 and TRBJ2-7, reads KAGVTQTPRYLIKTRGQQVTLSCSPISGHRSVSWYQQTPGQGLQFLFEYFSETQRNKGNFPGRFSGRQFSNSRSEMNVSTLELGDSALYLCASSPQGYEQYFGPGTRLTVT.

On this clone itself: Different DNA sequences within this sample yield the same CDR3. DNA for the CDR3: TGCGCCAGCAGCCTTGGACTAGCGGGGGGACAAGAGACCCAGTACTTC. Protein product: CASSLGLAGGQETQYF. This rearrangement joins TRBV5-1 to TRBJ2-5; 14 bases match TRBD2. The CDR3 consists of 16 residues. V shed 4 bases and J 2 bases; nucleotides not matched to a gene: 4. CDR1 is SGHRS and CDR2 is YFSETQ in the germline V gene.